These 4 T cell receptor beta chains were sequenced from one sample in a study of OX40 agonist ivuxolimab in advanced cancers. Data came from immunoSEQ multiplex PCR; TCRdb stores just in-frame clones and leaves some out. The profile shows about 86,000 clones, around 90% of them singletons. The source material was CD4+ or CD8+ T cells sorted from blood, sampled in a trial of the OX40 agonist ivuxolimab. The receptors come from an adult with an advanced solid tumor such as melanoma, head and neck, liver or kidney cancer.

The chain carries TRBV19 and TRBJ1-5; no firm D call. Germline assignment: CDR1 LNHDA and CDR2 SQIVND (reference sequence). Trimming removed 5 bases from V and 1 base from J, with 15 bases in between. There are 16 residues in the CDR3. This CDR3 is CASSLTFTLSNQPQHF. In DNA, the CDR3 is TGTGCCAGTAGTCTCACATTTACACTGAGCAATCAGCCCCAGCATTTT.

As regards this clone: At one boundary the junction diverges from the germline segment, which might be a read error. This chain links TRBV18 with TRBJ1-4, with D tentatively TRBD1 (5 bases). Germline values: CDR1 KGHSH, CDR2 LQKENI. This CDR3 comprises 15 residues. The CDR3 region is CAGSPPQRQGEKLFF. DNA of the CDR3: TGTGCCGGCTCACCACCCCAGCGGCAGGGTGAAAAACTGTTTTTT.

The chain links TRBV7-2 to TRBJ2-7; TRBD1 or TRBD2 may be the D gene (6 bases each). This CDR3 spans 21 amino acids. V lost 0 bases and J lost 2, with 29 bases in between. Germline CDR1 is SGHTA and CDR2 is FQGNSA. In DNA form, the CDR3 reads TGTGCCAGCAGCTTAGCCGACAGGATCGGAGGGAAATGGGTCGACCCCTACGAGCAGTACTTC. Translated: CASSLADRIGGKWVDPYEQYF.

The chain couples TRBV28 to TRBJ2-5, with 9 bases fitting TRBD1. There are 14 residues in the CDR3. The V gene end was trimmed by 10 bases and the J gene end by 3 bases; junction bases not matched to a gene: 9. CDR1 and CDR2 from the germline V gene are MDHEN and SYDVKM. The CDR3 reads CANLRDREEETQYF. In DNA form, the CDR3 reads TGTGCCAACCTCCGGGACAGGGAGGAAGAGACCCAGTACTTC.